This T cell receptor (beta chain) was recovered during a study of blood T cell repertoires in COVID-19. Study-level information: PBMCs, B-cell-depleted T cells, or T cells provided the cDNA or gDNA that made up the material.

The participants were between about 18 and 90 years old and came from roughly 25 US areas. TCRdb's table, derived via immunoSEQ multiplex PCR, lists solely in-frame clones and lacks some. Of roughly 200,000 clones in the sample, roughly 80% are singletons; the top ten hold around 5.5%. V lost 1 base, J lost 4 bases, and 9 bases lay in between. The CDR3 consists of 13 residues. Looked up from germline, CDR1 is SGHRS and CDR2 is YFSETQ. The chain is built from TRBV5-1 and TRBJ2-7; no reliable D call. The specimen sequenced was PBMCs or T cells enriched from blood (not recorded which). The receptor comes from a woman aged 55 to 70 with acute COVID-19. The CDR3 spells CASSLRVRYEQYF. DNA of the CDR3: TGCGCCAGCAGCTTGCGGGTTCGGTACGAGCAGTACTTC. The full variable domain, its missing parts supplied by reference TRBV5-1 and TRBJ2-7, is KAGVTQTPRYLIKTRGQQVTLSCSPISGHRSVSWYQQTPGQGLQFLFEYFSETQRNKGNFPGRFSGRQFSNSRSEMNVSTLELGDSALYLCASSLRVRYEQYFGPGTRLTVT.